One sample yielded the 20 T cell receptor beta chains listed below, sequenced in a study of OX40 agonist ivuxolimab in advanced cancers. TCRdb's table, derived via immunoSEQ multiplex PCR, lists solely in-frame clones and lacks some. The sample lists about 73,000 clones, around 90% seen once, with roughly a tenth in the top ten. The starting material was CD4+ or CD8+ T cells sorted from blood, obtained in a trial of the OX40 agonist ivuxolimab. The receptors derive from an adult with an advanced solid tumor such as melanoma, head and neck, liver or kidney cancer.

This sequence joins TRBV4-3 and TRBJ1-3; 8 nucleotides agree with TRBD1. V dropped 3 bases and J dropped 3; count of bases not matched to a gene: 16. Per the germline V gene, CDR1 is LGHNA and CDR2 is YSLEER. This CDR3 contains 19 residues. The CDR3 reads CASSHHIGGVTGGGNTIYF. The CDR3 region has the DNA TGCGCCAGCAGCCACCACATTGGGGGGGTCACAGGGGGTGGAAACACCATATATTTT.

J is TRBJ2-5 and V is TRBV11-2; no clear D. Germline-derived CDR1 and CDR2 are SGHAT and FQNNGV. Trimming took off 0 bases at V and 5 bases at J, with 13 bases between the two ends. The CDR3 length is 15 residues. The CDR3: CASSLERLARETQYF. The CDR3 nucleotides are TGTGCCAGCAGCTTAGAAAGGCTGGCGCGCGAGACCCAGTACTTC.

The genes are TRBV9 and TRBJ1-5; weak D call: TRBD1 (6 bases). The CDR3 loop spans 15 amino acids. Germline CDR1 is SGDLS and CDR2 is YYNGEE. The V and J ends lost 3 bases and 3 bases respectively, with 13 bases between them. CDR3 loop: CASSEGTHSNQPQHF. CDR3 nucleotides: TGTGCCAGCAGCGAAGGGACACACTCCAATCAGCCCCAGCATTTT.

The chain employs TRBV27 and TRBJ1-2, with 7 bases lining up with TRBD1. The CDR3 extends over 16 amino acids. Germline CDR1 reads MNHEY; CDR2 reads SMNVEV (reference sequence). V shed 5 bases, J shed 0 bases, and the junction held 9 bases outside the gene matches. The CDR3 protein is CASSRQGMGPNYGYTF. In DNA, the CDR3 is TGTGCCAGCAGTCGACAGGGCATGGGACCTAACTATGGCTACACCTTC.

The V gene is TRBV9, the J gene TRBJ1-2; a possible D gene is TRBD1 (6 bases). The CDR3 totals 15 residues. Per germline, CDR1 SGDLS and CDR2 YYNGEE. V was cut by 3 bases and J by 1 base, with 13 bases left in between. This CDR3 reads CASSAFRTDNYGYTF. The CDR3 DNA reads TGTGCCAGCAGCGCCTTCAGGACAGATAACTATGGCTACACCTTC.

This sequence joins TRBV7-9 and TRBJ2-7; D unclear. V gave up 7 bases and J gave up 0 bases, with 10 bases separating them. CDR1 and CDR2 (germline): SEHNR, FQNEAQ (reference sequence). The length of the CDR3 is 13 residues. CDR3 DNA: TGTGCCAGCACCCTTGGGCCCTCCTACGAGCAGTACTTC. This encodes CASTLGPSYEQYF.

The chain joins TRBV2 to TRBJ2-1; D is undetermined. This CDR3 has 11 residues. The V and J ends lost 4 bases and 6 bases respectively, with 4 bases between them. Per the germline V gene, CDR1 is SNHLY and CDR2 is FYNNEI. CDR3: CASSGANEQFF. CDR3 bases: TGTGCCAGCAGTGGTGCCAATGAGCAGTTCTTC.

The CDR3 nucleotides are TGTGCCAGTACCCGACAGGGGGACCGACCAGATACGCAGTATTTT. Translated, it gives CASTRQGDRPDTQYF. The chain combines TRBV19 with TRBJ2-3; 9 bases align to TRBD1. Germline CDR1 and CDR2: LNHDA and SQIVND (reference sequence). The CDR3 has 15 amino acids. V trimming: 7 bases; J trimming: 4 bases; junction bases outside the gene matches: 9.

The J gene is TRBJ1-1, the V gene TRBV15; tentatively, D is TRBD1 (6 bases). This CDR3 is built from 15 residues. The ends were cut back, 3 bases at V and 7 bases at J, with 18 bases in the middle. Germline CDR1 and CDR2: LNHNV and YYDKDF (reference sequence). CDR3 DNA: TGTGCCACCAGCAGCCCTCGGGGGGGCTGGGGTGAAGCTTTCTTT. Protein product: CATSSPRGGWGEAFF.

The chain is built from TRBV19 and TRBJ2-7; D is perhaps TRBD2 (6 bases). Trimming took 4 bases from V and 3 from J, leaving 13 bases between them. CDR3 size: 14 residues. Germline V CDR1 and CDR2: LNHDA, SQIVND (reference sequence). The CDR3 DNA reads as TGTGCCAGTAGTACGTCGGGACTCAACTACGAGCAGTACTTC. As protein: CASSTSGLNYEQYF.

This clone was detected a few times. This sequence joins TRBV29-1 and TRBJ2-7, with D perhaps assigned TRBD1 or TRBD2 (5 bases each). This CDR3 region has 13 residues. The V end lost 0 bases, the J end lost 2 bases, and 8 bases lay between the germline ends. Germline CDR1 SQVTM, CDR2 ANQGSEA. The CDR3 DNA is TGCAGCGTTGAAGAAGAGGGGACCTACGAGCAGTACTTC. Protein sequence: CSVEEEGTYEQYF.

This rearrangement joins TRBV29-1 to TRBJ1-2; D gene unclear. Trimming removed 5 bases from V and 7 bases from J, with 11 bases in between. The CDR3 totals 11 residues. Germline CDR1 is SQVTM and CDR2 is ANQGSEA. This CDR3 is CSVRFGFGYTF. The CDR3 DNA reads TGCAGCGTTCGGTTCGGCTTTGGCTACACCTTC.

On this clone itself: One end of the junction does not line up with germline, which may come from a read error. This chain connects TRBV7-7 to TRBJ2-1; TRBD1 matches at 8 bases. The CDR3 totals 13 residues. The germline V gene has CDR1 SSHAT and CDR2 FNYEAQ (reference sequence). The CDR3 DNA reads TGTGCTAGCAGCTCCAACAGGGGGGATGAGCAGTTCTTC. It translates to CASSSNRGDEQFF.

The chain recombines TRBV10-3 with TRBJ1-5; 9 bases align to TRBD1. Germline V gene lookup returns CDR1 ENHRY and CDR2 SYGVKD. Trimming removed 2 bases from V and 3 bases from J; junction bases left unmatched: 5. The CDR3 has 16 residues. CDR3 in DNA: TGTGCCATCAGTGAGACTTGGACAGGGGACAATCAGCCCCAGCATTTT. Translation: CAISETWTGDNQPQHF.

The chain employs TRBV6-1 and TRBJ1-4; D not certain. Per germline, CDR1 MNHNS and CDR2 SASEGT. V lost 5 bases and J 5 bases, leaving 12 bases between the germline ends. There are 14 residues in the CDR3. The CDR3 reads CASSPPGFNEKLFF. CDR3 sequence (DNA): TGTGCCAGCAGTCCCCCGGGGTTCAATGAAAAACTGTTTTTT.

V usage is TRBV27 and J usage is TRBJ1-1; 10 bases are shared with TRBD1. Trimming at V came to 2 bases and at J to 10 bases, leaving 7 bases not matched to a gene. The CDR3 consists of 14 residues. Germline CDR1 MNHEY, CDR2 SMNVEV (reference sequence). The CDR3 DNA sequence: TGTGCCAGCAGTTTAATCGGGGACAGGGGAGGAGCTTTCTTT. Encoded protein: CASSLIGDRGGAFF.

The chain carries TRBV7-9 and TRBJ2-5; possible D gene TRBD2, 6 bases. V was trimmed by 2 bases and J by 5 bases, leaving 9 bases between them. There are 13 residues in the CDR3. Germline V lookup: CDR1 SEHNR, CDR2 FQNEAQ (reference sequence). CDR3 in amino acids: CASSLSGEETQYF. DNA of the CDR3: TGTGCCAGCAGCTTATCGGGGGAGGAGACCCAGTACTTC.

This clone was counted a single time. The rearrangement joins TRBV28 to TRBJ1-2, with D uncertain. The CDR3 contains 13 residues. The germline V gene encodes CDR1 MDHEN and CDR2 SYDVKM. The V and J ends lost 2 bases and 0 bases respectively, with 4 bases between them. CDR3 in DNA: TGTGCCAGCAGTTTAAGTTCTAACTATGGCTACACCTTC. Encoded protein: CASSLSSNYGYTF.

In DNA form, the CDR3 reads TGTGCCAGCTCCGGAACGACATCCTCTGGAAACACCATATATTTT. This sequence encodes CASSGTTSSGNTIYF. This sequence joins TRBV9 and TRBJ1-3; D gene unclear. The V and J ends lost 7 bases and 0 bases respectively, with 14 bases between them. Germline assignment: CDR1 SGDLS and CDR2 YYNGEE. This CDR3 region has 15 residues.

This chain joins TRBV10-2 and TRBJ1-2; D is undetermined. The ends were cut back, 0 bases at V and 8 bases at J, with 10 bases in the middle. This CDR3 comprises 13 residues. From germline, CDR1 is WSHSY and CDR2 SAAADI. In DNA form, the CDR3 reads TGCGCCAGCAGTGAGTCGTCTCCGCAGGGCTACACCTTC. Residues: CASSESSPQGYTF.